The 13 T cell receptor beta chains below come from one sample, sequenced in a study of blood T cell repertoires in COVID-19. The repertoire was sequenced with immunoSEQ multiplex PCR; TCRdb's copy has only in-frame clones and lacks some. This table holds about 100,000 clones, 70% to 80% found once. The sequenced sample was peripheral blood. The receptors derive from a woman aged 70-85 years with acute or convalescent COVID-19.

The genes are TRBV20-1 and TRBJ1-6, with D possibly matching TRBD1 (5 bases). This CDR3 has 13 amino acids. The V end was cut by 3 bases, the J end by 11 bases, with 14 bases between. Germline assignment: CDR1 DFQATT and CDR2 SNEGSKA (reference sequence). CDR3 in amino acids: CSASRGDLPPLHF. The DNA of the CDR3 is TGCAGTGCTAGTCGGGGGGATCTCCCACCCCTCCACTTT.

CDR3 loop: CASSLKRGLGTEAFF. CDR3 coding DNA: TGCGCCAGCAGTCTCAAAAGGGGCCTGGGAACTGAAGCTTTCTTT. The chain uses TRBV23-1 and TRBJ1-1; D might be TRBD1 (5 bases). TRBV23-1 is flagged as an ORF with uncertain function. There are 15 residues in the CDR3. V lost 4 bases to trimming and J lost 5 bases, with 17 bases between them.

The rearrangement joins TRBV27 to TRBJ1-1, with D hard to call. This CDR3 has 11 residues. The V and J ends lost 4 bases and 3 bases respectively, with 3 bases between them. From germline, CDR1 is MNHEY and CDR2 SMNVEV (reference sequence). The CDR3 reads CASSSYTEAFF. The CDR3 bases are TGTGCCAGCAGTTCCTACACTGAAGCTTTCTTT.

The chain carries TRBV19 and TRBJ2-2; 7 bases are a match to TRBD1. The germline V gene has CDR1 LNHDA and CDR2 SQIVND (reference sequence). The CDR3 is 18 amino acids. The junction had 14 bases not matched to a gene; V was cut back by 4 bases and J by 3 bases. CDR3 protein: CASSRKGEGQSYTGELFF. CDR3 in DNA: TGTGCCAGTAGTAGGAAGGGAGAGGGACAGAGTTACACCGGGGAGCTGTTTTTT.

The chain joins TRBV3-1 (or the pseudogene TRBV3-2) to TRBJ2-7, with 8 nucleotides matching TRBD1. Germline V gene data show CDR1 as LGHDT and CDR2 as YNNKEL (reference sequence). J gave up 6 bases and V 3 bases, and 7 bases lay outside the gene matches. The CDR3 length is 14 residues. The CDR3 is CASSHLDRDSEQYF. In DNA form, the CDR3 reads TGTGCCAGCAGCCACTTGGACAGGGATTCCGAGCAGTACTTC.

J is TRBJ2-1 and V is TRBV11-3, with D unresolved. From germline, CDR1 is SGHNT and CDR2 YENEEA. The V and J ends lost 2 bases and 5 bases respectively, with 7 bases between them. This CDR3 is built from 13 residues. CDR3 loop: CASSLSENNEQFF. The CDR3 coding sequence is TGTGCCAGCAGCTTATCAGAAAACAATGAGCAGTTCTTC.

The chain uses TRBV10-3 and TRBJ2-5; 10 bases align to TRBD2. With V trimmed by 0 bases and J by 1 base, 2 bases remained unmatched. This CDR3 has 16 residues. Per the germline V gene, CDR1 is ENHRY and CDR2 is SYGVKD. This CDR3 reads CAISESVAGGQETQYF. The DNA of the CDR3 is TGTGCCATCAGTGAGTCCGTAGCGGGGGGCCAAGAGACCCAGTACTTC.

CDR3 region: CASSRDRDQPQHF. DNA for the CDR3: TGCGCCAGCAGTCGGGACAGGGATCAGCCCCAGCATTTT. The rearrangement uses TRBV5-1 and TRBJ1-5; 9 positions agree with TRBD1. This CDR3 contains 13 residues. The junction had 2 bases not matched to a gene; V was cut back by 5 bases and J by 5 bases. Germline-derived CDR1 and CDR2 are SGHRS and YFSETQ.

As concerns this clone: The junction shows a germline mismatch at one end, possibly a read error. The chain has TRBV5-6 and TRBJ2-2; 7 bases fit TRBD1. Germline V gene lookup returns CDR1 SGHDT and CDR2 YYEEEE. The CDR3 runs to 16 residues. The chain's CDR3 is CASSEPTGANTGELFF. The DNA for the CDR3 is TGTGCCAGCAGCGAGCCAACAGGGGCGAATACCGGGGAGCTGTTTTTT. The full variable domain, in which reference TRBV5-6 and TRBJ2-2 provide the parts outside the CDR3, is DAGVTQSPTHLIKTRGQQVTLRCSPKSGHDTVSWYQQALGQGPQFIFQYYEEEERQRGNFPDRFSGHQFPNYSSELNVNALLLGDSALYLCASSEPTGANTGELFFGEGSRLTVL.

V and J are TRBV6-2 or TRBV6-3 and TRBJ1-1, with 7 bases that match TRBD1. Looked up from germline, CDR1 is MNHEY and CDR2 is SVGEGT. This CDR3 region has 14 residues. J lost 2 bases, V lost 4 bases, and 4 bases had no gene match. This CDR3 reads CASSWGQFNTEAFF. In DNA, the CDR3 is TGTGCCAGCAGTTGGGGACAGTTCAACACTGAAGCTTTCTTT.

By share, this clone counts as medium-sized (0.01 to 0.1%). The V gene is TRBV29-1, the J gene TRBJ2-4, with D perhaps TRBD1 (7 bases). The ends were cut back, 4 bases at V and 8 bases at J, with 18 bases in the middle. The CDR3 covers 14 residues. Germline-derived CDR1 and CDR2 are SQVTM and ANQGSEA. The CDR3 sequence: CSVVAAGGQDIQYF. The CDR3 nucleotides are TGCAGCGTTGTTGCAGCAGGGGGGCAGGACATTCAGTACTTC.

The V gene is TRBV7-7, the J gene TRBJ2-5; TRBD2 matches 14 bases. Germline values: CDR1 SSHAT, CDR2 FNYEAQ (reference sequence). This CDR3 has 18 residues. V dropped 5 bases and J dropped 5; count of bases not matched to a gene: 13. The CDR3: CASSPQTSGGAGVETQYF. The CDR3 nucleotides are TGTGCCAGCAGCCCCCAGACTAGCGGGGGGGCTGGGGTGGAGACCCAGTACTTC.

The chain employs TRBV3-1 (or the pseudogene TRBV3-2) and TRBJ2-2; D is possibly TRBD1 (6 bases). From germline, CDR1 is LGHDT and CDR2 YNNKEL (reference sequence). This CDR3 has 18 residues. The V end lost 0 bases, the J end lost 7 bases, and 21 bases lay between the germline ends. The CDR3 DNA sequence: TGTGCCAGCAGCCAAGATGGGGGCTTACAGGGTCTTAGCGGGGAGCTGTTTTTT. Translating gives CASSQDGGLQGLSGELFF.